This T cell receptor (beta chain) was found in a study of molecular identifiers for immune sequencing clone quantification. Study-wide results and caveats: Shared barcodes on identical TCR molecules could underestimate the sizes of highly expanded clones.

J was trimmed by 8 bases and V by 5 bases; bases with no gene match: 7. Germline CDR1 DFQATT, CDR2 SNEGSKA (reference sequence). The CDR3 is 13 amino acids. In regard to this clonotype: Its cognate antigen is unknown.

TCRdb analysed the PCR reads with MiXCR anew, one entry per CDR3 protein. The data show some 580,000 distinct CDR3 sequences, less than 30% seen once. Material for sequencing was naive CD8+ T cells from blood, with Jurkat cell RNA spiked in. The subset is: FACS-sorted CD8+CD4-CCR7+CD45RA+ naive T cells. V is TRBV20-1 and J is TRBJ2-1; 9 positions agree with TRBD2. The sequence came from a human donor in good health. Some libraries in this study had Jurkat cell RNA spiked in. The CDR3 spells CSARGGLAYEQFF. The CDR3 bases are TGCAGTGCTCGAGGGGGACTAGCATATGAGCAGTTCTTC.